This TCR beta chain is drawn from a study of cytomegalovirus exposure and HLA in healthy donors. Generated by immunoSEQ multiplex PCR, the TCRdb table keeps only in-frame clones and is missing some. The sample lists about 130,000 clones; approximately 94% were seen once. Germline CDR1 SGHTA, CDR2 FQGNSA. This CDR3 region has 12 residues. V lost 7 bases and J lost 8, with 12 bases in between. This clonotype was sampled from a woman aged 18 to 35 in good health and CMV-seronegative. Input material: PBMCs. The chain employs TRBV7-2 and TRBJ1-5; D is possibly TRBD1 (5 bases). The DNA of the CDR3 is TGTGCCAGCAACCGGGGGGTGGAGCCCCAGCATTTT. Its translation is CASNRGVEPQHF.